This TCR beta chain was identified in a study of blood T cell repertoires in COVID-19. About the study: Donors in the United States, Italy and Spain gave samples during acute or convalescent COVID-19. PBMCs, B-cell-depleted T cells, or T cells were the source of the cDNA or gDNA that made up the material.

This clone came up a few times. Trimming took 6 bases from V and 3 from J; bases not matched to a gene: 10. Germline CDR1 KGHSH, CDR2 LQKENI. The CDR3 loop spans 17 amino acids. In the authors' workflow: Amplification with reference gene primers provided the estimates of nucleated cell counts. Generated by immunoSEQ multiplex PCR, the TCRdb table keeps only in-frame clones and is missing some. That table supplies the V and J calls and clone size; D and trimming were determined from the DNA. The sample holds tens of thousands of clones, more than 70% seen once. This chain uses TRBV18 with TRBJ2-6; 8 positions agree with TRBD1. This receptor was obtained from a man between 65 and 85 years old with active or convalescent COVID-19. The specimen sequenced was peripheral blood. The CDR3, as DNA: TGTGCCAGCTCCCCTACGGACAGGGTTTATGGGGCCAACGTCCTGACTTTC. Translating it yields CASSPTDRVYGANVLTF.